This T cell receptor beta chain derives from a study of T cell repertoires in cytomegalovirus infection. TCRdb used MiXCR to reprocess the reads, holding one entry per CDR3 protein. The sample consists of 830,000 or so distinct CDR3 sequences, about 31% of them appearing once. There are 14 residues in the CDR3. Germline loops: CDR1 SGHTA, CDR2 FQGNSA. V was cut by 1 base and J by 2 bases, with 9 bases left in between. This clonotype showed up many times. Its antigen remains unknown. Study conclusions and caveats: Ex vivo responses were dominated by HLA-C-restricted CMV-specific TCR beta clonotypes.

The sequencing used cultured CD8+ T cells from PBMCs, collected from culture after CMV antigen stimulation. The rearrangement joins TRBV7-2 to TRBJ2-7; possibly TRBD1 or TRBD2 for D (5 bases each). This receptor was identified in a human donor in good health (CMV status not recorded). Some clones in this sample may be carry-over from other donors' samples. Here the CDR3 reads CASSLDQGPYEQYV. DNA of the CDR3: TGTGCCAGCAGCTTAGACCAGGGACCCTACGAGCAGTACGTC.